This T cell receptor (beta chain) was recovered during a study of blood T cell repertoires in COVID-19. TCRdb's copy holds only in-frame clones and misses some; the assay was immunoSEQ multiplex PCR. Among 310,000 or so clones listed, approximately 90% were seen once. Recovered participants had two consecutive negative NP/OP PCR tests, healthcare professional clearance, or symptom resolution. The V gene end was trimmed by 3 bases and the J gene end by 7 bases; junction bases not matched to a gene: 7. The CDR3 totals 16 residues. Germline assignment: CDR1 KGHSH and CDR2 LQKENI. This receptor was obtained from a woman aged 18 to 35 who had recovered from COVID-19. The chain joins TRBV18 to TRBJ2-1, with 12 bases fitting TRBD2. The specimen was PBMCs or T cells enriched from blood (not recorded which). CDR3 nucleotide sequence: TGTGCCAGCTCACCCAAACTAGCGGGGGGTTTAAATGAGCAGTTCTTC. Translation: CASSPKLAGGLNEQFF.